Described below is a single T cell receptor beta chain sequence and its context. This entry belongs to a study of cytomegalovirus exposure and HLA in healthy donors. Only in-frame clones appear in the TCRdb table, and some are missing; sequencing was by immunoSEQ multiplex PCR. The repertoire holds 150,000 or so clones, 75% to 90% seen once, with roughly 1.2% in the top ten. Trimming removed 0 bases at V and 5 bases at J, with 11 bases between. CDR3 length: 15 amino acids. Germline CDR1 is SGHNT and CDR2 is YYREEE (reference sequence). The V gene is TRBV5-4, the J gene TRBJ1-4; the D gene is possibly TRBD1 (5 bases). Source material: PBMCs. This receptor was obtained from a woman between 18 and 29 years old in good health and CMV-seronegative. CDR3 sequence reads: CASSLVGHPNEKLFF. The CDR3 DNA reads TGTGCCAGCAGCTTGGTAGGACACCCAAATGAAAAACTGTTTTTT.